What follows are 30 T cell receptor beta chains derived from one specimen sequenced in a study of T cell clonotyping in hematopoietic cell transplantation. Assay used: immunoSEQ multiplex PCR; TCRdb lists only in-frame clones, some missing. The profile shows 35,000 to 45,000 clones, around 94% of them singletons. Sequencing was carried out using peripheral blood mononuclear cells. These receptor sequences come from a woman aged 45-59 years in good health. Some clones in this sample may be carry-over from other donors' samples.

This clone has only one observation. The chain has TRBV2 and TRBJ1-1, with D possibly TRBD1 on 6 matching bases. CDR3 size: 12 residues. Germline CDR1 SNHLY, CDR2 FYNNEI. V was shortened by 8 bases and J by 4 bases, with 11 bases between the two germline ends. This chain's CDR3 is CASLGGGTEAFF. CDR3 nucleotides: TGTGCCAGCCTAGGGGGAGGCACTGAAGCTTTCTTT.

V is TRBV11-2 and J is TRBJ2-5; no clear D gene. Germline V gene data show CDR1 as SGHAT and CDR2 as FQNNGV. V was trimmed by 1 base and J by 2 bases, leaving 5 bases between them. The CDR3 loop spans 13 amino acids. As DNA, the CDR3 is TGTGCCAGCAGCTTAGGAAGTCAAGAGACCCAGTACTTC. As protein: CASSLGSQETQYF.

The J gene is TRBJ2-3, the V gene TRBV6-6; D is uncertain. This CDR3 comprises 16 residues. V dropped 0 bases and J dropped 2 bases, with 12 bases sitting between them. CDR1 is MNHNY and CDR2 is SVGAGI in the germline V gene (reference sequence). The CDR3, as DNA: TGTGCCAGCAGTTACTCAGGAGAGATCCCCACAGATACGCAGTATTTT. This translates into CASSYSGEIPTDTQYF.

The chain links TRBV6-4 to TRBJ1-5; D remains unclear. The length of the CDR3 is 13 residues. Deletions cut 4 bases from V and 1 base from J, with 5 bases between. The V gene's germline CDR1 is MRHNA and CDR2 SNTAGT. CDR3 DNA sequence: TGTGCCAGCAGTGTCGAGAGCAATCAGCCCCAGCATTTT. It codes for CASSVESNQPQHF.

This chain joins TRBV2 and TRBJ2-7; TRBD2 matches 8 bases. The CDR3 has 14 amino acids. CDR1 and CDR2 from the germline V gene are SNHLY and FYNNEI. J was trimmed by 5 bases and V by 7 bases; bases with no gene match: 10. The CDR3 protein is CASNRLAQGNEQYF. The CDR3 DNA follows: TGTGCCAGCAATCGACTAGCGCAGGGGAACGAGCAGTACTTC.

The gene calls are TRBV5-4 and TRBJ1-4, with no clear D. Germline V gene data show CDR1 as SGHNT and CDR2 as YYREEE (reference sequence). The V end lost 1 base, the J end lost 1 base, and 5 bases lay between the germline ends. The CDR3 is 14 amino acids. CDR3 nucleotides: TGTGCCAGCAGCTTGATGGGAACTAATGAAAAACTGTTTTTT. Its translation is CASSLMGTNEKLFF.

The V gene is TRBV21-1, the J gene TRBJ2-7; the table's D call, TRBD2, has no DNA check behind it. TRBV21-1 is listed as a pseudogene. There are 14 residues in the CDR3. CDR3 sequence reads: CASSDTSGAYEQYF. CDR3 DNA: TGTGCCAGCAGCGACACTAGCGGGGCCTACGAGCAGTACTTC.

The chain is built from TRBV19 and TRBJ2-7, with D perhaps TRBD1 (7 bases). The ends were cut back, 1 base at V and 3 bases at J, with 16 bases in the middle. CDR3 size: 16 residues. The germline V gene has CDR1 LNHDA and CDR2 SQIVND (reference sequence). The CDR3 region has the DNA TGTGCCAGTAGTATAGTGGAGGGGGCCTCCTTCTACGAGCAGTACTTC. Its translation: CASSIVEGASFYEQYF.

This sequence joins TRBV7-2 and TRBJ2-2, with 7 bases aligning to TRBD1. V trimming: 5 bases; J trimming: 2 bases; junction bases outside the gene matches: 5. CDR1 and CDR2 from the germline V gene are SGHTA and FQGNSA. CDR3 length: 15 residues. The CDR3 DNA reads TGTGCCAGCAGCAGGACAGGAGTTAACACCGGGGAGCTGTTTTTT. Its translation: CASSRTGVNTGELFF.

This sequence joins TRBV10-3 and TRBJ1-1, with D hard to call. CDR1 is ENHRY and CDR2 is SYGVKD in the germline V gene. V lost 3 bases and J lost 3, with 11 bases in between. The CDR3 has 14 amino acids. CDR3 region: CAISDAGFDTEAFF. CDR3 DNA: TGTGCCATCAGTGATGCAGGCTTTGACACTGAAGCTTTCTTT.

The chain carries TRBV29-1 and TRBJ2-5; D is ambiguous. There are 12 residues in the CDR3. The V gene's germline CDR1 is SQVTM and CDR2 ANQGSEA. The germline V and J ends were trimmed by 5 bases and 5 bases, with 12 bases remaining between them. The CDR3 DNA follows: TGCAGCGTTCTGTCCGGTGGGGAGACCCAGTACTTC. It is translated as CSVLSGGETQYF.

CDR3 bases: TGCAGCGTTGTTGTTGTGGATGAGCAGTTCTTC. It translates to CSVVVVDEQFF. The rearrangement joins TRBV29-1 to TRBJ2-1; no clear D gene. Between the trimmed V and J ends, which lost 4 bases and 8 bases, there was a span of 9 bases. Germline CDR1 is SQVTM and CDR2 is ANQGSEA. CDR3 length: 11 residues.

This clone has just one count. The V gene is TRBV9, the J gene TRBJ1-1, with a weak D call TRBD1 (6 bases). The CDR3 sequence is 16 residues long. V lost 5 bases and J 1 base, leaving 18 bases between the germline ends. Germline assignment: CDR1 SGDLS and CDR2 YYNGEE. The CDR3 reads CASRPGGGGRNTEAFF. In DNA, the CDR3 is TGTGCCAGCAGACCCGGGGGGGGCGGGAGGAACACTGAAGCTTTCTTT.

The V gene is TRBV4-2, the J gene TRBJ2-3, with D possibly TRBD1 on 5 matching bases. This CDR3 is 14 amino acids long. The V gene's germline CDR1 is LGHNA and CDR2 YNFKEQ. V was pared by 1 base and J by 6 bases, with 11 bases between. CDR3 coding DNA: TGTGCCAGCAGCCAAGGTGGGGCCGACGATACGCAGTATTTT. Protein sequence: CASSQGGADDTQYF.

The chain links TRBV19 to TRBJ1-2, with D perhaps matching TRBD1 (5 bases). The CDR3 runs to 13 residues. Germline CDR1 and CDR2: LNHDA and SQIVND (reference sequence). The V end lost 4 bases, the J end lost 6 bases, and 12 bases lay between the germline ends. CDR3 nucleotides: TGTGCCAGTAGTAAGGGGAGAGGCGATGGCTACACCTTC. This codes for CASSKGRGDGYTF.

The chain combines TRBV9 with TRBJ2-1; D is perhaps TRBD1 or TRBD2 (7 bases each). This CDR3 has 15 residues. The V and J ends lost 4 bases and 7 bases respectively, with 18 bases between them. Per the germline V gene, CDR1 is SGDLS and CDR2 is YYNGEE. CDR3: CASSSTTGEGNEQFF. CDR3 sequence (DNA): TGTGCCAGCAGCTCCACCACAGGGGAGGGAAATGAGCAGTTCTTC.

This clone was detected only once. The chain couples TRBV9 to TRBJ2-3; TRBD2 agrees at 9 bases. The CDR3 sequence is 17 residues long. CDR1 and CDR2 (germline): SGDLS, YYNGEE. Unmatched junction bases numbered 5, after V lost 0 bases and J lost 0 bases. Written as DNA, the CDR3 is TGTGCCAGCAGCGTAGTCCCTAGCGGGGATAGCACAGATACGCAGTATTTT. As protein: CASSVVPSGDSTDTQYF.

The V and J genes are TRBV15 and TRBJ1-5; D ambiguous. The CDR3 sequence is 15 residues long. The germline CDR1 and CDR2 sequences are LNHNV and YYDKDF (reference sequence). Trimming stripped 0 bases from V and 4 bases from J, with 10 bases between. The chain's CDR3 is CATSRDAAINQPQHF. In nucleotides, the CDR3 is TGTGCCACCAGCAGAGATGCGGCTATTAATCAGCCCCAGCATTTT. Filled out from reference TRBV15 and TRBJ1-5, the complete variable domain reads DAMVIQNPRYQVTQFGKPVTLSCSQTLNHNVMYWYQQKSSQAPKLLFHYYDKDFNNEADTPDNFQSRRPNTSFCFLDIRSPGLGDTAMYLCATSRDAAINQPQHFGDGTRLSIL.

The chain links TRBV15 to TRBJ1-1; 7 positions match TRBD1. The CDR3 extends over 15 amino acids. Germline trimming cut 3 bases from V and 4 bases from J; bases unmatched to any gene: 8. Germline CDR1 and CDR2: LNHNV and YYDKDF (reference sequence). CDR3 sequence (DNA): TGTGCCACCAGCAGGGAGACAGGGAGAGGCACTGAAGCTTTCTTT. Translating it yields CATSRETGRGTEAFF.

The chain has TRBV27 and TRBJ1-2; D not resolved. The germline gives CDR1 MNHEY, CDR2 SMNVEV (reference sequence). This CDR3 comprises 13 residues. The V end lost 3 bases, the J end lost 6 bases, and 11 bases lay between the germline ends. CDR3 sequence (DNA): TGTGCCAGCAGTTTCTCTGGAACCGATGGCTACACCTTC. Encoded protein: CASSFSGTDGYTF.

The CDR3 sequence is CASNPGVSGNTIYF. The CDR3 nucleotides read TGTGCCAGTAACCCAGGGGTCTCTGGAAACACCATATATTTT. The chain links TRBV19 to TRBJ1-3; possible D gene TRBD1, 6 bases. The CDR3 covers 14 residues. V was pared by 7 bases and J by 0 bases, with 10 bases between. CDR1 and CDR2 (germline): LNHDA, SQIVND (reference sequence).

The chain has TRBV11-3 and TRBJ1-3, with 7 bases identical to TRBD1. The germline gives CDR1 SGHNT, CDR2 YENEEA. The CDR3 loop spans 15 amino acids. With 3 bases clipped from V and 2 bases from J, the junction kept 4 bases outside the gene matches. The CDR3 DNA is TGTGCCAGCAGCTTGACAGGGTTGACTGGAAACACCATATATTTT. Residues: CASSLTGLTGNTIYF. The variable domain in full, completed from reference TRBV11-3 and TRBJ1-3, reads EAGVVQSPRYKIIEKKQPVAFWCNPISGHNTLYWYLQNLGQGPELLIRYENEEAVDDSQLPKDRFSAERLKGVDSTLKIQPAELGDSAVYLCASSLTGLTGNTIYFGEGSWLTVV.

The V gene is TRBV5-4, the J gene TRBJ2-5; TRBD1 matches at 12 bases. CDR3 length: 15 amino acids. The germline gives CDR1 SGHNT, CDR2 YYREEE (reference sequence). V dropped 3 bases and J dropped 5; count of bases not matched to a gene: 5. The CDR3 DNA follows: TGTGCCAGCAGCTCCGGGACAGGGGGCTTTGAGACCCAGTACTTC. It yields the protein CASSSGTGGFETQYF.

J is TRBJ1-2 and V is TRBV4-3; D remains unclear. V lost 7 bases, J lost 0 bases, and 12 bases lay in between. CDR1 and CDR2 (germline): LGHNA, YSLEER. The CDR3 is 14 amino acids. The CDR3 here is CASTLGYSNYGYTF. In nucleotides, the CDR3 is TGCGCCAGCACCCTGGGCTACTCTAACTATGGCTACACCTTC.

In nucleotides, the CDR3 is TGTGCCAGCAGCGTCTCTCTCCGGACAGGGGTAAGGGATGGCTACACCTTC. It is translated as CASSVSLRTGVRDGYTF. The chain combines TRBV9 with TRBJ1-2; TRBD1 aligns across 9 bases. This CDR3 is built from 17 residues. Germline CDR1 reads SGDLS; CDR2 reads YYNGEE. V dropped 2 bases and J dropped 6; count of bases not matched to a gene: 14.

The chain employs TRBV7-2 and TRBJ2-3; D remains unclear. Germline V gene sequence: CDR1 SGHTA, CDR2 FQGNSA. The length of the CDR3 is 12 residues. V was clipped by 1 base and J by 8 bases, with 7 bases between them. CDR3 in DNA: TGTGCCAGCAGCTTAGACTTGGCTACGCAGTATTTT. Its protein is CASSLDLATQYF. Complete variable domain (other parts from reference TRBV7-2 and TRBJ2-3): GAGVSQSPSNKVTEKGKDVELRCDPISGHTALYWYRQSLGQGLEFLIYFQGNSAPDKSGLPSDRFSAERTGGSVSTLTIQRTQQEDSAVYLCASSLDLATQYFGPGTRLTVL.

CDR3 amino acids: CASSLSRTEPPNEKLFF. CDR3 nucleotides: TGCGCCAGCAGCCTTTCCAGGACGGAACCTCCTAATGAAAAACTGTTTTTT. V usage is TRBV4-3 and J usage is TRBJ1-4; D ambiguous. This CDR3 spans 17 amino acids. The germline V and J ends were trimmed by 4 bases and 3 bases, with 18 bases remaining between them. Germline V gene data show CDR1 as LGHNA and CDR2 as YSLEER.

The V call is TRBV14, the J call TRBJ1-1, with no clear D. V lost 2 bases, J lost 5 bases, and 15 bases lay in between. Per the germline V gene, CDR1 is SGHDN and CDR2 is FVKESK. The CDR3 consists of 15 residues. In nucleotides, the CDR3 is TGTGCCAGCAGCCAATTTATTCATTCTGGTACTGAAGCTTTCTTT. Translating gives CASSQFIHSGTEAFF.

This chain links TRBV5-4 with TRBJ2-3, with 8 nucleotides matching TRBD2. Germline CDR1 and CDR2: SGHNT and YYREEE (reference sequence). The CDR3 extends over 15 amino acids. Trimming cost V 2 bases and J 2 bases; bases outside gene matches: 4. The CDR3 reads CASSFSGVNTDTQYF. As DNA, the CDR3 is TGTGCCAGCAGCTTTAGCGGGGTGAACACAGATACGCAGTATTTT. The whole variable domain, filled in from reference TRBV5-4 and TRBJ2-3, reads ETGVTQSPTHLIKTRGQQVTLRCSSQSGHNTVSWYQQALGQGPQFIFQYYREEENGRGNFPPRFSGLQFPNYSSELNVNALELDDSALYLCASSFSGVNTDTQYFGPGTRLTVL.

The rearrangement uses TRBV4-1 and TRBJ1-5; D not certain. Germline CDR1 and CDR2: MGHRA and YSYEKL. This CDR3 region has 14 residues. V gave up 5 bases and J gave up 4 bases, with 12 bases separating them. DNA for the CDR3: TGCGCCAGCAGCAAAACAGAAGGTAATCAGCCCCAGCATTTT. Protein product: CASSKTEGNQPQHF.